The rows below give T cell receptor beta chains drawn from one sample of a study of CD8+CD57+ T cells in acquired aplastic anemia. Each CDR3 protein gets one entry after TCRdb re-called the reads with MiXCR. This table has some 220,000 distinct CDR3 sequences, approximately 35% appearing once. The specimen sequenced was sorted CD4+, CD8+, or CD8+CD57+ T cells (not recorded which) from PBMCs. The receptors derive from a human donor in good health, serving as a control. Both conserved end residues are part of each CDR3. D genes are given only for firm matches. The size field is filled for only some rows; it gives once, few, many or a size class.

clone size	CDR3 length	V gene	D gene	J gene	CDR3 protein	CDR3 DNA
many	14	TRBV9	.	TRBJ1-2	CASSVVGVSDGYTF	TGTGCCAGCAGCGTAGTCGGGGTTTCGGATGGCTACACCTTC
many	13	TRBV19	.	TRBJ2-5	CASSLRGIETQYF	TGTGCCAGTAGCCTCAGGGGAATAGAGACCCAGTACTTC
many	16	TRBV9	.	TRBJ2-2	CASSLRGSANTGELFF	TGTGCCAGCAGCCTAAGGGGGTCCGCGAACACCGGGGAGCTGTTTTTT
.	13	TRBV2	.	TRBJ1-1	CASSEDKGARSFF	TGTGCCAGCAGTGAAGATAAAGGGGCGAGGTCTTTCTTT
.	13	TRBV19	.	TRBJ2-7	CASSIAVAYEQYF	TGTGCCAGTAGTATAGCTGTAGCCTACGAGCAGTACTTC
many	15	TRBV2	TRBD2	TRBJ2-2	CASSQGREVPGELFF	TGTGCCAGCAGCCAAGGGCGGGAGGTTCCCGGGGAGCTGTTTTTT
.	14	TRBV7-2	TRBD2	TRBJ2-2	CASRGLAGAGELFF	TGTGCCAGCAGGGGACTAGCGGGGGCCGGGGAGCTGTTTTTT
.	13	TRBV6-4	TRBD2	TRBJ2-3	CASSSGGVDTQYF	TGTGCCAGCAGTAGCGGGGGCGTAGATACGCAGTATTTT
many	15	TRBV20-1	TRBD2	TRBJ2-7	CSARRPTSGRYEQYF	TGCAGTGCTAGGAGGCCGACTAGCGGGAGATACGAGCAGTACTTC
.	14	TRBV5-1	.	TRBJ2-7	CASSFDGFSYEQYF	TGCGCCAGCAGCTTCGACGGATTCTCCTACGAGCAGTACTTC
many	15	TRBV20-1	TRBD2	TRBJ2-5	CSARDLAGGQETQYF	TGCAGTGCTAGAGATTTAGCGGGGGGGCAAGAGACCCAGTACTTC
many	13	TRBV7-2	.	TRBJ1-5	CASSFQAGQPQHF	TGTGCCAGCAGCTTCCAGGCTGGGCAGCCCCAGCATTTT
many	17	TRBV10-3	TRBD2	TRBJ2-1	CAIRGLAGGPSYNEQFF	TGTGCCATCAGAGGACTAGCGGGGGGGCCCTCCTACAATGAGCAGTTCTTC
many	11	TRBV10-3	.	TRBJ1-2	CAISESTGLTF	TGTGCCATCAGTGAGTCCACAGGTCTCACCTTC
.	16	TRBV6-1	TRBD1	TRBJ1-1	CASSKGQGAWGTEAFF	TGTGCCAGCAGTAAAGGACAGGGGGCGTGGGGCACTGAAGCTTTCTTT
many	15	TRBV5-1	TRBD1	TRBJ1-3	CASSSTGGTGNTIYF	TGCGCCAGCAGCTCTACAGGGGGCACCGGGAACACCATATATTTT
few	14	TRBV10-3	TRBD1	TRBJ1-1	CASSRQGGETEAFF	TGTGCCAGCAGTCGACAGGGGGGGGAAACTGAAGCTTTCTTT
.	15	TRBV24-1	.	TRBJ2-3	CATSDRDGDTDTQYF	TGTGCCACCAGTGATCGGGACGGAGACACAGATACGCAGTATTTT
few	16	TRBV5-1	.	TRBJ2-6	CASSLFLISGANVLTF	TGCGCCAGCAGCTTGTTTCTTATATCTGGGGCCAACGTCCTGACTTTC
.	14	TRBV2	TRBD2	TRBJ2-5	CASRVGAGDETQYF	TGTGCCAGCAGGGTAGGAGCGGGGGACGAGACCCAGTACTTC
.	11	TRBV29-1	.	TRBJ1-2	CSVPLTDGYTF	TGCAGCGTTCCTTTGACAGATGGCTACACCTTC
few	13	TRBV10-3	.	TRBJ1-2	CASSYGVLYGYTF	TGTGCCAGCAGTTACGGGGTTCTCTATGGCTACACCTTC
many	16	TRBV7-2	.	TRBJ2-1	CASSVRSGTHYNEQFF	TGTGCCAGCAGCGTGCGGTCCGGGACACACTACAATGAGCAGTTCTTC
.	13	TRBV29-1	.	TRBJ1-1	CSAKTGKNTEAFF	TGCAGCGCCAAGACAGGAAAGAACACTGAAGCTTTCTTT
many	12	TRBV2	TRBD1	TRBJ1-2	CASSFDRGGYTF	TGTGCCAGCAGTTTCGACAGGGGTGGCTACACCTTC